A single sample gave rise to the 16 T cell receptor beta chains below, sequenced in a study of shared clonotypes between healthy human individuals. TCRdb keeps only in-frame clones here, not all; method: immunoSEQ multiplex PCR. The sample carries over 2 million clones, approximately 90% recorded once. The source material was naive CD4+ T cells from PBMCs. Described subset: CD45RA+ positively selected. These receptors were obtained from a man younger than 30 in good health. Some clones in this sample may be carry-over from other donors' samples.

The J gene is TRBJ1-1, the V gene TRBV5-1, with 9 bases matching TRBD1. V was clipped by 4 bases and J by 3 bases; unmatched bases: 7. This CDR3 contains 15 residues. Germline CDR1 and CDR2: SGHRS and YFSETQ. CDR3 sequence reads: CASSPGQGRDTEAFF. The CDR3 DNA reads TGCGCCAGCAGCCCGGGACAGGGCCGGGACACTGAAGCTTTCTTT.

The chain uses TRBV2 and TRBJ2-5; 7 bases map to TRBD2. This CDR3 spans 15 amino acids. Germline CDR1 is SNHLY and CDR2 is FYNNEI. Trimming cost V 9 bases and J 1 base; bases outside gene matches: 11. The CDR3 protein is CASTKIAGGQETQYF. The DNA of the CDR3 is TGTGCCAGTACGAAAATAGCGGGCGGCCAAGAGACCCAGTACTTC.

CDR3 protein: CASRAEYPRAGNTIYF. CDR3 nucleotide sequence: TGTGCCAGCAGGGCGGAGTACCCGAGGGCTGGAAACACCATATATTTT. The rearrangement uses TRBV27 and TRBJ1-3; D remains unclear. V lost 6 bases and J lost 2, with 17 bases in between. This CDR3 is 16 amino acids long. Per germline, CDR1 MNHEY and CDR2 SMNVEV (reference sequence).

The V call is TRBV4-2, the J call TRBJ2-7; 9 nucleotides align to TRBD2. The trim removed 4 bases at V and 2 bases at J, leaving 15 bases unmatched. The germline CDR1 and CDR2 sequences are LGHNA and YNFKEQ. The CDR3 length is 18 residues. The CDR3: CASSPHSQPTSGAYEQYF. DNA of the CDR3: TGTGCCAGCAGCCCCCACTCCCAGCCGACTAGCGGAGCCTACGAGCAGTACTTC.

The chain couples TRBV5-1 to TRBJ2-5; TRBD1 matches at 9 bases. Looked up from germline, CDR1 is SGHRS and CDR2 is YFSETQ. The CDR3 covers 14 residues. Trimming removed 5 bases from V and 6 bases from J; junction bases left unmatched: 8. The CDR3 region has the DNA TGCGCCAGCAGTAGGGGACAGGGTATACAGACCCAGTACTTC. Its translation: CASSRGQGIQTQYF. The variable domain in full, with the rest retrieved from reference TRBV5-1 and TRBJ2-5, is KAGVTQTPRYLIKTRGQQVTLSCSPISGHRSVSWYQQTPGQGLQFLFEYFSETQRNKGNFPGRFSGRQFSNSRSEMNVSTLELGDSALYLCASSRGQGIQTQYFGPGTRLLVL.

For this clone: Other DNA sequences in the sample encode the same CDR3. The rearrangement joins TRBV5-1 to TRBJ1-1; 8 bases line up with TRBD1. Per the germline V gene, CDR1 is SGHRS and CDR2 is YFSETQ. CDR3 size: 12 residues. Trimming took 2 bases from V and 9 from J; bases not matched to a gene: 3. The CDR3 region is CASSLGQGKAFF. The CDR3 coding sequence is TGCGCCAGCAGCTTAGGACAGGGAAAAGCTTTCTTT.

The chain employs TRBV5-4 and TRBJ2-7, with TRBD1 identical over 7 bases. V trimming: 4 bases; J trimming: 2 bases; junction bases outside the gene matches: 9. Germline assignment: CDR1 SGHNT and CDR2 YYREEE (reference sequence). This CDR3 has 15 amino acids. CDR3 in DNA: TGTGCCAGCAGCGGCCCCGGGACAGAAGCCTACGAGCAGTACTTC. Translation gives CASSGPGTEAYEQYF.

The chain recombines TRBV4-2 with TRBJ1-4; D is unclear. This CDR3 is 16 amino acids long. The germline CDR1 and CDR2 sequences are LGHNA and YNFKEQ. Trimming left V 0 bases short and J 0 bases short, with 8 bases between. The CDR3 coding sequence is TGTGCCAGCAGCCAAGATTCGGCTGCAACTAATGAAAAACTGTTTTTT. This codes for CASSQDSAATNEKLFF.

This sequence joins TRBV18 and TRBJ1-2, with 9 bases matching TRBD1. Germline lookup yields CDR1 KGHSH and CDR2 LQKENI. The CDR3 loop spans 17 amino acids. Unmatched junction bases numbered 14, after V lost 8 bases and J lost 1 base. CDR3 sequence: CASPFLAGTGSNYGYTF. The CDR3 DNA is TGTGCCAGCCCCTTCCTTGCGGGGACAGGGAGTAACTATGGCTACACCTTC.

The chain recombines TRBV4-1 with TRBJ2-5; D is possibly TRBD2 (6 bases). The tail of the sequence fits TRBJ2-7 better, so the J call may be wrong. This CDR3 region has 14 residues. Looked up from germline, CDR1 is MGHRA and CDR2 is YSYEKL. CDR3 region: CASSQDPGVYEQYF. As DNA, the CDR3 is TGCGCCAGCAGCCAAGACCCGGGGGTTTACGAGCAGTACTTC.

This sequence joins TRBV30 and TRBJ1-1; tentatively, D is TRBD1 (5 bases). The CDR3 extends over 15 amino acids. From germline, CDR1 is GTSNPN and CDR2 SVGIG (reference sequence). V lost 0 bases and J 5 bases, leaving 16 bases between the germline ends. The CDR3 here is CAWSVQSGKRTEAFF. The CDR3 DNA is TGTGCCTGGAGTGTACAGTCAGGGAAGAGGACTGAAGCTTTCTTT.

CDR3: CASYREGAYYGYTF. The CDR3 DNA sequence: TGTGCCAGCTACAGAGAGGGGGCCTACTATGGCTACACCTTC. The chain combines TRBV6-5 with TRBJ1-2, with 7 bases matching TRBD1. The CDR3 is 14 residues long. J lost 3 bases, V lost 8 bases, and 9 bases had no gene match. The V gene's germline CDR1 is MNHEY and CDR2 SVGAGI.

The chain recombines TRBV4-3 with TRBJ2-1, with D possibly being TRBD2 (6 bases). This CDR3 region has 17 residues. Trimming removed 1 base at V and 4 bases at J, with 17 bases between. Germline V lookup: CDR1 LGHNA, CDR2 YSLEER. The CDR3 region is CASSQGGGLAPYNEQFF. CDR3 in DNA: TGCGCCAGCAGCCAAGGGGGTGGCCTAGCGCCTTACAATGAGCAGTTCTTC.

This chain links TRBV27 with TRBJ2-1; 14 positions agree with TRBD2. Germline V gene sequence: CDR1 MNHEY, CDR2 SMNVEV (reference sequence). The V segment lost 3 bases and the J segment 9 bases; nucleotides outside the gene matches: 10. The CDR3 length is 17 residues. In nucleotides, the CDR3 is TGTGCCAGCAGTTTCCCAATTGGGACTAGCGGGAGCGGTGAGCAGTTCTTC. Translation gives CASSFPIGTSGSGEQFF.

Concerning this clone: Distinct nucleotide sequences in the sample also encode this CDR3. The chain is built from TRBV30 and TRBJ2-7; D uncertain. This CDR3 has 11 residues. The germline CDR1 and CDR2 sequences are GTSNPN and SVGIG (reference sequence). Trimming stripped 1 base from V and 3 bases from J, with 4 bases between. The CDR3 sequence is CAWSEDYEQYF. The DNA of the CDR3 is TGTGCCTGGAGTGAAGACTACGAGCAGTACTTC.

This chain links TRBV5-1 with TRBJ2-3; unclear D gene. The CDR3 runs 15 residues. Trimming removed 4 bases at V and 3 bases at J, with 15 bases between. Per the germline V gene, CDR1 is SGHRS and CDR2 is YFSETQ. The CDR3 is CASSPATTETDTQYF. The DNA for the CDR3 is TGCGCCAGCAGCCCGGCAACTACGGAGACAGATACGCAGTATTTT.